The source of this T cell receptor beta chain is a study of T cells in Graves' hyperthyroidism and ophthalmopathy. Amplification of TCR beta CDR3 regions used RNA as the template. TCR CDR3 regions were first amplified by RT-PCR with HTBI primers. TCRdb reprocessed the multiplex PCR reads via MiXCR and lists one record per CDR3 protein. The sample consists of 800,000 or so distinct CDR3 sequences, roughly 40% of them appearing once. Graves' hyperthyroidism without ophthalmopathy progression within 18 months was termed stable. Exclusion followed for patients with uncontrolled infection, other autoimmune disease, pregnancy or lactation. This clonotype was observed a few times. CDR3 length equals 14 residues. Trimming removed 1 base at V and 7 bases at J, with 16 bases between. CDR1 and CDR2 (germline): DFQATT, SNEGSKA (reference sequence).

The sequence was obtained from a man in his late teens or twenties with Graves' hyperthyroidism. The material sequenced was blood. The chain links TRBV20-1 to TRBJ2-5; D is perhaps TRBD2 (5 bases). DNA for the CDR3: TGCAGTGCTAGAGGGCGGGCAGGACCTCCGACCCAGTACTTC. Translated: CSARGRAGPPTQYF.